Here is one TCR beta chain with its context. Its target is unknown. These data originate in a study of T cell responses to AZD1222 COVID-19 vaccine. Trimming took 5 bases from V and 5 from J; bases not matched to a gene: 5. This CDR3 contains 13 residues. Whole-study findings and limits: Researchers took repertoire samples only after the peak T cell response had come. Spike-specific TCR breadth and depth went up after people got two AZD1222 doses. Variant regions that are unmutated are reportedly the target of nearly half of spike-specific TCRs. Donors skewed white British and female; clonal diversity was possibly underestimated.

Sequenced by immunoSEQ multiplex PCR; TCRdb stores in-frame clones only, minus some. The table lists 120,000 or so clones, around 92% of them singletons, with approximately 7.9% in the top ten. The receptor was derived from an adult who received the AZD1222 COVID-19 vaccine. The rearrangement links TRBV12-3 or TRBV12-4 to TRBJ2-7; the match to TRBD2 covers 8 bases. The specimen was peripheral blood, collected 28 days after the second AZD1222 dose. CDR3 DNA sequence: TGTGCCAGCAGTCCCCTCGGGGGGGACGAGCAGTACTTC. Amino acids: CASSPLGGDEQYF.